This T cell receptor (beta chain) was recorded in a study of cytomegalovirus exposure and HLA in healthy donors. The V gene lost 0 bases and the J gene lost 1 base, with 16 bases spanning the gap. CDR1 is MGHRA and CDR2 is YSYEKL in the germline V gene. This CDR3 is built from 18 residues. 60 Vbeta and 13 Jbeta primers were used in PCR. Data came from immunoSEQ multiplex PCR; TCRdb stores just in-frame clones and leaves some out. The data contain 170,000 or so clones, around 77% of them singletons. The specimen sequenced was PBMCs. This chain links TRBV4-1 with TRBJ1-5, with D tentatively TRBD1 (5 bases). The source of this sequence is a woman aged 30 to 39 in good health and CMV-seronegative. CDR3 DNA sequence: TGCGCCAGCAGCCAAGACGCCGCGTGGGGGGTGAGCAATCAGCCCCAGCATTTT. Protein product: CASSQDAAWGVSNQPQHF.